This T cell receptor (beta chain) was sequenced for a study of blood T cell repertoires in COVID-19. Whole-study context: Samples representing acute and convalescent COVID-19 were sourced from the United States, Italy and Spain.

Participant reports of clinical history set cohort assignment. This CDR3 has 12 amino acids. The assay was immunoSEQ multiplex PCR, and TCRdb's table has in-frame clones only and misses some. Among a few hundred thousand clones, roughly nine tenths were seen once, and the ten largest hold 3% to 3.5%. The receptor's source is a woman in her fifties or sixties in a cohort exposed to, infected with or recovered from COVID-19 (not recorded which). The material sequenced was PBMCs or T cells enriched from blood (not recorded which). The chain uses TRBV21-1 and TRBJ1-2; TRBD1, the D gene given by the table, was not confirmed from the DNA. TRBV21-1 counts as a pseudogene. The DNA of the CDR3 is TGTGCCAGCAGCAAATCTGTACAGGGGTCCACCTTC. Protein product: CASSKSVQGSTF.